This T cell receptor beta chain was found in a study of T cells in Graves' hyperthyroidism and ophthalmopathy. Study-wide results and caveats: Blood also carried most thyroid clonotypes expanded above 0.001. Stable hyperthyroidism was separated from ophthalmopathy by a model based on 13 V-J features.

Comments on this clonotype: The antigen remains undetermined.

Clinicians diagnosed patients from clinical symptoms, serum thyroxine and TRAb, thyroid ultrasound and orbital computed tomography. Each 10 ml fresh peripheral blood draw supplied the PBMCs. It was RNA transcripts that yielded the amplified TCR beta CDR3 regions. Primed by the HTBI set, a first-round RT-PCR was run on the TCR CDR3. TCRdb re-called the multiplex PCR reads through MiXCR, storing one row per CDR3 protein. The sample records 500,000 to 550,000 distinct CDR3 sequences, 15% to 20% being singletons. This receptor was taken from a man in his forties with Graves' ophthalmopathy. The sample was blood.

The CDR3 sequence is CASSPSDVQETQYF. As DNA, the CDR3 is TGTGCCAGCAGCCCATCGGACGTGCAAGAGACCCAGTACTTC. V and J are TRBV6-2 or TRBV6-3 and TRBJ2-5; D unresolved. The V and J ends lost 6 bases and 2 bases respectively, with 13 bases between them. Germline CDR1 MNHEY, CDR2 SVGEGT. The CDR3 runs to 14 residues.